This T cell receptor beta chain was documented in a study of early T cells in non-severe SARS-CoV-2 infection. Unique molecular identifiers were added to individual cDNA molecules. Each CDR3 protein gets one entry after TCRdb re-called the 5' RACE reads with MiXCR. This sample has about 29,000 distinct CDR3 sequences, with under 6% found just once. Germline V gene lookup returns CDR1 MRHNA and CDR2 SNTAGT. Germline trimming cut 5 bases from V and 9 bases from J; bases unmatched to any gene: 12. This CDR3 is 14 amino acids long. The sample holds many counts of this clonotype. V usage is TRBV6-4 and J usage is TRBJ2-5; TRBD2 agrees at 7 bases. This receptor was obtained from an adult who was a healthcare worker with PCR-confirmed SARS-CoV-2 infection or an uninfected control (not recorded which). Sequencing input: whole blood. CDR3 DNA sequence: TGTGCCAGCAGTAGGACTAGTGATTCGTCGGCCCAGTACTTC. Protein sequence: CASSRTSDSSAQYF.